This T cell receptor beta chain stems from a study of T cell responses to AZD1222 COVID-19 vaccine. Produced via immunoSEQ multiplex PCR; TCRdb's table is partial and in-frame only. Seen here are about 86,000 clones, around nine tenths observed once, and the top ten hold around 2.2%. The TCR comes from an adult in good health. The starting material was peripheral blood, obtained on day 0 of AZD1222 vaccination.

The CDR3 DNA sequence: TGTGCCAGCAGCTTAGAGCAGGGGCAAGAGACCCAGTACTTC. This translates into CASSLEQGQETQYF. The chain is built from TRBV7-2 and TRBJ2-5, with D possibly matching TRBD1 (6 bases). Germline assignment: CDR1 SGHTA and CDR2 FQGNSA. The CDR3 consists of 14 residues. Between the trimmed V and J ends, which lost 1 base and 2 bases, there was a span of 8 bases.